The 7 T cell receptor beta chains below all came from one sample that was sequenced in a study of shared clonotypes between healthy human individuals. Profiled with immunoSEQ multiplex PCR; TCRdb holds only in-frame clones, not every one. Of roughly 500,000 clones listed, around four fifths are singletons. The sequenced sample consisted of PBMCs. Receptors originate from a woman aged 35 to 49 in good health. Some clones in this sample may be carry-over from other donors' samples.

This rearrangement joins TRBV2 to TRBJ1-1, with D possibly matching TRBD1 (6 bases). From germline, CDR1 is SNHLY and CDR2 FYNNEI. The CDR3 sequence is 14 residues long. Trimming took off 7 bases at V and 2 bases at J, with 14 bases between the two ends. The CDR3 loop is CASTEGGGNTEAFF. CDR3 sequence (DNA): TGTGCCAGCACAGAGGGGGGGGGCAACACTGAAGCTTTCTTT.

V gene TRBV5-1 combines with J gene TRBJ2-7; D might be TRBD1 or TRBD2, each matching 5 bases. Germline-derived CDR1 and CDR2 are SGHRS and YFSETQ. Trimming pared 3 bases from V and 2 bases from J, leaving 9 bases between. CDR3 size: 13 residues. The CDR3 bases are TGCGCCAGCAGCTCCGGGACGGCCTACGAGCAGTACTTC. It encodes CASSSGTAYEQYF.

The V and J genes are TRBV11-2 and TRBJ2-7, with a tentative D call TRBD1 (6 bases). Trimming left V 3 bases short and J 0 bases short, with 9 bases between. Germline CDR1 is SGHAT and CDR2 is FQNNGV. This CDR3 spans 14 amino acids. The CDR3 reads CASSFDRNSYEQYF. The CDR3 DNA sequence: TGTGCCAGCAGCTTCGACAGGAACTCCTACGAGCAGTACTTC.

V gene TRBV9 combines with J gene TRBJ2-7, with 11 bases fitting TRBD2. Germline assignment: CDR1 SGDLS and CDR2 YYNGEE. V dropped 3 bases and J dropped 6; count of bases not matched to a gene: 8. The CDR3 length is 15 residues. This CDR3 is CASSALAGGPAEQYF. CDR3 DNA: TGTGCCAGCAGCGCCTTAGCGGGAGGGCCGGCCGAGCAGTACTTC.

V gene TRBV29-1 combines with J gene TRBJ2-1; 7 bases agree with TRBD1. Germline values: CDR1 SQVTM, CDR2 ANQGSEA. J gave up 9 bases and V 6 bases, and 11 bases lay outside the gene matches. The CDR3 loop spans 13 amino acids. CDR3 in DNA: TGCAGCGTCGACAGGGTTTTGAGGGGTGAGCAGTTCTTC. It specifies CSVDRVLRGEQFF.

The V gene is TRBV29-1, the J gene TRBJ1-3; 9 bases fit TRBD1. Losses at the gene ends were 5 bases for V and 7 bases for J; bases not matched to a gene: 6. This CDR3 spans 13 amino acids. Germline V CDR1 and CDR2: SQVTM, ANQGSEA. CDR3 nucleotide sequence: TGCAGCGTTCAGGACAGGGGTCTTAACACCATATATTTT. Amino acid sequence: CSVQDRGLNTIYF. Drawing the rest from reference TRBV29-1 and TRBJ1-3, the complete variable domain is SAVISQKPSRDICQRGTSLTIQCQVDSQVTMMFWYRQQPGQSLTLIATANQGSEATYESGFVIDKFPISRPNLTFSTLTVSNMSPEDSSIYLCSVQDRGLNTIYFGEGSWLTVV.

The rearrangement uses TRBV4-1 and TRBJ2-4; TRBD2 is a possible D gene (6 bases). Germline-derived CDR1 and CDR2 are MGHRA and YSYEKL. The CDR3 length is 16 residues. V lost 1 base and J lost 6, with 16 bases in between. The CDR3 nucleotides read TGCGCCAGCAGCCAAGGAAGGGTCGGGGGTACAAACATTCAGTACTTC. Its protein is CASSQGRVGGTNIQYF.